The entry below gives a single TCR beta chain sequence along with its context. Generated by immunoSEQ multiplex PCR, the TCRdb table keeps only in-frame clones and is missing some. Here the sample spans fewer than 200,000 clones, over 85% being singletons. CDR3 length: 13 amino acids. V dropped 7 bases and J dropped 4 bases, with 14 bases sitting between them. The germline V gene encodes CDR1 SGHKS and CDR2 YYEKEE (reference sequence). The data were obtained in a study of control samples from healthy donors and cancer patients. Specimen: blood. This sequence originates from a man younger than 35 in good health. The rearrangement joins TRBV5-5 to TRBJ1-1, with D perhaps matching TRBD1 (5 bases). The CDR3 DNA is TGTGCCAGCCCCTACCCCGGGGGCACTGAAGCTTTCTTT. Encoded protein: CASPYPGGTEAFF.